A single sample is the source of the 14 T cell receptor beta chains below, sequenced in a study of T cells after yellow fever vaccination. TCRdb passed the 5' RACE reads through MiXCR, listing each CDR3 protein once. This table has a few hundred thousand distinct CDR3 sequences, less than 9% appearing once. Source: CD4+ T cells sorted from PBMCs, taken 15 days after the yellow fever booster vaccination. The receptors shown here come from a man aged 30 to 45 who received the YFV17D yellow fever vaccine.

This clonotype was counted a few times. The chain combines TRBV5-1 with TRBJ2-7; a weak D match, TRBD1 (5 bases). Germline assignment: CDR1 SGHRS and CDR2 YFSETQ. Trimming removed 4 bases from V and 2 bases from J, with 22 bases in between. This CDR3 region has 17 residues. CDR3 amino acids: CASSLERAGLGTYEQYF. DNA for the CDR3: TGCGCCAGCAGCCTGGAACGGGCAGGGCTTGGGACCTACGAGCAGTACTTC.

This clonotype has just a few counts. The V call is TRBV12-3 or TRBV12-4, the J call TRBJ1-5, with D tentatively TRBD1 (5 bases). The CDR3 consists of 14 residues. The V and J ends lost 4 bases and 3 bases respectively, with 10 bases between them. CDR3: CASSSMGLNQPQHF. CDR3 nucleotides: TGTGCCAGCAGTTCCATGGGGCTCAATCAGCCCCAGCATTTT.

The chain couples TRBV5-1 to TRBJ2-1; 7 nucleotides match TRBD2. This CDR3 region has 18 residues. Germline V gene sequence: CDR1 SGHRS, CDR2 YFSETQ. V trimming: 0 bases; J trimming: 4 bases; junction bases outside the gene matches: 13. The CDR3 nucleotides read TGCGCCAGCAGCTTGGAGGGTCCACCGGGAGGACTTTACAATGAGCAGTTCTTC. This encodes CASSLEGPPGGLYNEQFF.

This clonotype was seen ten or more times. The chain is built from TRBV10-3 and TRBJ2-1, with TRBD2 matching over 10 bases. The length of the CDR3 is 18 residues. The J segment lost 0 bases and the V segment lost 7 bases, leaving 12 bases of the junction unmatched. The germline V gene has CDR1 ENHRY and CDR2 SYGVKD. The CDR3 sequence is CAIKGETSGKSSYNEQFF. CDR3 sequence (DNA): TGTGCCATCAAGGGGGAAACTAGCGGGAAGAGCTCCTACAATGAGCAGTTCTTC.

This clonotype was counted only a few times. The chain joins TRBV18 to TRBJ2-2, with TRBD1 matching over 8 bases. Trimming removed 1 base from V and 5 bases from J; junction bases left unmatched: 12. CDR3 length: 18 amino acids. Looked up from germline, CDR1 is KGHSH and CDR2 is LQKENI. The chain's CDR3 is CASSPQTWTGRRTGELFF. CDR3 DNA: TGTGCCAGCTCACCACAAACTTGGACAGGGAGGAGGACCGGGGAGCTGTTTTTT. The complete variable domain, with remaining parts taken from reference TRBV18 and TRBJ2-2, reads NAGVMQNPRHLVRRRGQEARLRCSPMKGHSHVYWYRQLPEEGLKFMVYLQKENIIDESGMPKERFSAEFPKEGPSILRIQQVVRGDSAAYFCASSPQTWTGRRTGELFFGEGSRLTVL.

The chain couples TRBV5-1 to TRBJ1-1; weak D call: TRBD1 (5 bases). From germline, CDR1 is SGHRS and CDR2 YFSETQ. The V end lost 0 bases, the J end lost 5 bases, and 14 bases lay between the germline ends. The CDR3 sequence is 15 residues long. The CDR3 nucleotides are TGCGCCAGCAGCTTGGAGCCAGGGATTAGGACTGAAGCTTTCTTT. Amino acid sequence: CASSLEPGIRTEAFF. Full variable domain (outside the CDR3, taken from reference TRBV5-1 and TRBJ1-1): KAGVTQTPRYLIKTRGQQVTLSCSPISGHRSVSWYQQTPGQGLQFLFEYFSETQRNKGNFPGRFSGRQFSNSRSEMNVSTLELGDSALYLCASSLEPGIRTEAFFGQGTRLTVV.

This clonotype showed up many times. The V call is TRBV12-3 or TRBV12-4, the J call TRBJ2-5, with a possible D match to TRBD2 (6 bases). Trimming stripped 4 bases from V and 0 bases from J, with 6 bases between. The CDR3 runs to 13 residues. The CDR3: CASSSGDQETQYF. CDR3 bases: TGTGCCAGCAGTTCGGGGGACCAAGAGACCCAGTACTTC.

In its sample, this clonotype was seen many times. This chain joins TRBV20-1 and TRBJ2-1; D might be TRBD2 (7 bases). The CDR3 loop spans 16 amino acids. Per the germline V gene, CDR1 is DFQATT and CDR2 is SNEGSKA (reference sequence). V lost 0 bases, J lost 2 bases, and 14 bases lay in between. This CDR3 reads CSARDGSRGPYNEQFF. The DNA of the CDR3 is TGCAGTGCTAGAGATGGGTCGCGGGGGCCCTACAATGAGCAGTTCTTC.

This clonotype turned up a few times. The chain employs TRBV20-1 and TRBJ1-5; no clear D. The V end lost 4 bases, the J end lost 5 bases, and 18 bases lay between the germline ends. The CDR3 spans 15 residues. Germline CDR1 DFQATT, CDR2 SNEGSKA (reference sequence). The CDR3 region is CSAILPRGTYQPQHF. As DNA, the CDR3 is TGCAGTGCTATCCTACCCCGTGGAACATATCAGCCCCAGCATTTT.

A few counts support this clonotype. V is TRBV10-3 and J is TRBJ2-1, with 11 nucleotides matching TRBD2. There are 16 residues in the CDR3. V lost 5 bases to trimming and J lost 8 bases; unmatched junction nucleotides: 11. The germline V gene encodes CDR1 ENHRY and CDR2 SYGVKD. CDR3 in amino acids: CAISITGTSGSYEQFF. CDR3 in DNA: TGTGCCATCAGTATAACCGGGACTAGCGGTAGTTATGAGCAGTTCTTC.

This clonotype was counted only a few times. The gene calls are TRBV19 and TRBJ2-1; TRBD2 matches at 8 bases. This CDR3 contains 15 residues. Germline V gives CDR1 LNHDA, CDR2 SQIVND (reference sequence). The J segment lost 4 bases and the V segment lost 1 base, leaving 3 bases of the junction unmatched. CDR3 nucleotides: TGTGCCAGTAGTATAGGGACTAGCTTGTACAATGAGCAGTTCTTC. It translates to CASSIGTSLYNEQFF.

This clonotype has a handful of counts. Here the CDR3 DNA reads TGTGCCATCAGTGAGCCGATCGGACCTTCTAACTCTGGAAACACCATATATTTT. Protein sequence: CAISEPIGPSNSGNTIYF. The chain couples TRBV10-3 to TRBJ1-3; D is unclear. CDR3 length: 18 amino acids. Looked up from germline, CDR1 is ENHRY and CDR2 is SYGVKD. The V end lost 2 bases, the J end lost 0 bases, and 17 bases lay between the germline ends.

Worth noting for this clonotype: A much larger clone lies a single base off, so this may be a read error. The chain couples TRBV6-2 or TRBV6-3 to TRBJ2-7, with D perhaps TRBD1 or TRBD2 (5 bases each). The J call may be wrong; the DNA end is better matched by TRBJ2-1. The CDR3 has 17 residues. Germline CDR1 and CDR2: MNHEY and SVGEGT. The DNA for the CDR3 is TGTGCCAGCAGTTCTGACAGTGGCGGGCCTTTGTCCCACGAGCAGTTCTTC. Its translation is CASSSDSGGPLSHEQFF.

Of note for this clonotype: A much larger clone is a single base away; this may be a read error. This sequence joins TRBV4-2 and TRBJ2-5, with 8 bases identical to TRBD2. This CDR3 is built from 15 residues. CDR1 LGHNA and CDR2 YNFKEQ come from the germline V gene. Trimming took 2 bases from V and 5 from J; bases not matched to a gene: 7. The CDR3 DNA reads TGTGCCAGCAGCCAAAGCCAGCGGGAGTGGGAGACCCAGTACTTC. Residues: CASSQSQREWETQYF.